The text below deals with one TCR beta chain. The data derive from a study of blood T cell repertoires in COVID-19. Looking at the study overall: Some COVID-19 samples were acute and others convalescent; all came from the United States, Italy and Spain. The analysed material was cDNA or gDNA that came from T cells, B-cell-depleted T cells, or PBMCs.

The germline CDR1 and CDR2 sequences are LGHNA and YSLEER. Germline trimming cut 3 bases from V and 5 bases from J; bases unmatched to any gene: 0. The CDR3 is made up of 13 amino acids. In the original workflow: Quantification of nucleated cells was approximated via reference gene primer amplification. Repertoires were generated with immunoSEQ multiplex PCR, while TCRdb's copy carries only in-frame clones and drops some. The V and J calls and clone size were taken over from that table, and D and trimming were inferred from the DNA. The sample gives 350,000 to 400,000 clones, 80% to 90% of which show up once; 7.1% is in the top ten.

This clonotype was obtained from a woman in her fifties or sixties with COVID-19, enrolled during active disease. The sample was peripheral blood. V is TRBV4-3 and J is TRBJ1-2; 10 bases fit TRBD1. DNA for the CDR3: TGCGCCAGCAGCCAGGGACAGGGGTATGGCTACACCTTC. Protein sequence: CASSQGQGYGYTF.